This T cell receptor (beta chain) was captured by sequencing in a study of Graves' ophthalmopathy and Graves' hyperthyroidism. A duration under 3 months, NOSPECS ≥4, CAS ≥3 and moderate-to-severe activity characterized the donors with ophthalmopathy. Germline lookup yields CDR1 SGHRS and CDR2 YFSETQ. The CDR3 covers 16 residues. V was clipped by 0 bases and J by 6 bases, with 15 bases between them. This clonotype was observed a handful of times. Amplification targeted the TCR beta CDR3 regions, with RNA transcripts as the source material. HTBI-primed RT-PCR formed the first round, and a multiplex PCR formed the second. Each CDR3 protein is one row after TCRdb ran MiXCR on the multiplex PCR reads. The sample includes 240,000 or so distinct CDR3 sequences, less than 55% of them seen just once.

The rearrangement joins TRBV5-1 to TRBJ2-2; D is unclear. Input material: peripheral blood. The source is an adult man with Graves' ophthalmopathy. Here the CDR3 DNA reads TGCGCCAGCAGCTTGGAAAGTCCCAGAAGAGCCGGGGAGCTGTTTTTT. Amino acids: CASSLESPRRAGELFF.